What follows are 23 T cell receptor beta chains derived from one specimen sequenced in a study of blood T cell repertoires in COVID-19. Sequenced by immunoSEQ multiplex PCR; TCRdb stores in-frame clones only, minus some. Among 200,000 to 250,000 clones listed, 80% were seen once. What was sequenced was PBMCs or T cells enriched from blood (not recorded which). The source of these receptors is a middle-aged woman with acute COVID-19.

The gene calls are TRBV5-6 and TRBJ1-4, with 7 bases identical to TRBD1. This CDR3 has 16 residues. Germline V gene sequence: CDR1 SGHDT, CDR2 YYEEEE. The V segment lost 4 bases and the J segment 5 bases; nucleotides outside the gene matches: 11. The CDR3 sequence: CASSLTPGTENEKLFF. The DNA for the CDR3 is TGTGCCAGCAGCCTCACCCCCGGGACAGAAAATGAAAAACTGTTTTTT.

The sample holds one count of this clone. V usage is TRBV4-1 and J usage is TRBJ2-7; TRBD2 is a possible D gene (5 bases). Germline CDR1 and CDR2: MGHRA and YSYEKL. Deletions cut 1 base from V and 4 bases from J, with 5 bases between. The CDR3 totals 12 residues. CDR3 sequence (DNA): TGCGCCAGCAGCCAAGGGACTTACGAGCAGTACTTC. Translating gives CASSQGTYEQYF.

The chain carries TRBV6-6 and TRBJ2-2; possibly TRBD2 for D (5 bases). The CDR3 extends over 15 amino acids. Germline CDR1 is MNHNY and CDR2 is SVGAGI (reference sequence). Trimming stripped 5 bases from V and 4 bases from J, with 14 bases between. This chain's CDR3 is CASSRPGSGTGELFF. The CDR3 DNA follows: TGTGCCAGCAGTCGCCCGGGCAGCGGCACCGGGGAGCTGTTTTTT.

This chain's CDR3 is CASGLHDRATEAFF. DNA of the CDR3: TGTGCTAGTGGTTTACACGACAGGGCTACTGAAGCTTTCTTT. The rearrangement joins TRBV12-5 to TRBJ1-1; 7 bases line up with TRBD1. In germline, CDR1 is LGHNT, CDR2 FRNRAP. After removal of 3 bases from V and 5 bases from J, the junction contained 6 bases not matched to a gene. There are 14 residues in the CDR3.

The rearrangement joins TRBV7-8 to TRBJ2-7; maybe TRBD1 (5 bases). The CDR3 has 15 amino acids. Germline V gene sequence: CDR1 SGHVS, CDR2 FQNEAQ. V lost 5 bases and J 2 bases, leaving 16 bases between the germline ends. This chain's CDR3 is CASSPGQEFPYEQYF. The CDR3 coding sequence is TGTGCCAGCAGCCCAGGGCAGGAGTTCCCCTACGAGCAGTACTTC.

This clone was found a few times. V and J are TRBV7-8 and TRBJ1-1; 8 nucleotides agree with TRBD1. CDR1 and CDR2 from the germline V gene are SGHVS and FQNEAQ. This CDR3 has 15 amino acids. V lost 4 bases and J lost 4; bases outside the gene matches: 8. CDR3 sequence reads: CASSSDRGLGTEAFF. In DNA form, the CDR3 reads TGTGCCAGCAGCTCTGACAGGGGTTTGGGCACTGAAGCTTTCTTT.

In this sample, this clone turned up a few times. The V and J genes are TRBV5-1 and TRBJ2-2, with D possibly TRBD1 on 6 matching bases. CDR1 is SGHRS, CDR2 YFSETQ, per germline. The CDR3 sequence is 15 residues long. V gave up 4 bases and J gave up 6 bases, with 16 bases separating them. The CDR3, as DNA: TGCGCCAGCAGCCCGGACTCACAGGGTGCCGGGGAGCTGTTTTTT. Its translation: CASSPDSQGAGELFF.

The chain combines TRBV6-2 or TRBV6-3 with TRBJ2-5, with a weak D call TRBD1 (6 bases). From germline, CDR1 is MNHEY and CDR2 SVGEGT. The CDR3 totals 14 residues. The V end was cut by 4 bases, the J end by 2 bases, with 11 bases between. The CDR3 DNA reads as TGTGCCAGCAGTTCACCGGGACAACAAGAGACCCAGTACTTC. As protein: CASSSPGQQETQYF.

The chain uses TRBV27 and TRBJ2-7, with D possibly matching TRBD1 (5 bases). Germline V lookup: CDR1 MNHEY, CDR2 SMNVEV (reference sequence). The CDR3 covers 14 residues. V was clipped by 7 bases and J by 0 bases, with 13 bases between them. The DNA for the CDR3 is TGTGCCAGCACGGTAGGGGTTGGCTCCTACGAGCAGTACTTC. Its protein is CASTVGVGSYEQYF.

CDR3 coding DNA: TGCAGCGCAAACGGACAGGGGGTCTCGGACGAGCAGTACTTC. Translation: CSANGQGVSDEQYF. The chain uses TRBV29-1 and TRBJ2-7, with 10 bases that match TRBD1. The CDR3 loop spans 14 amino acids. The germline gives CDR1 SQVTM, CDR2 ANQGSEA. V lost 7 bases to trimming and J lost 5 bases; unmatched junction nucleotides: 11.

The CDR3 sequence is CSARAKETQYF. In DNA, the CDR3 is TGCAGTGCTAGGGCCAAAGAGACCCAGTACTTC. The V call is TRBV20-1, the J call TRBJ2-5; D remains unclear. Germline values: CDR1 DFQATT, CDR2 SNEGSKA (reference sequence). V shed 3 bases and J shed 3 bases, with 5 bases lying between them. This CDR3 contains 11 residues.

The V and J genes are TRBV25-1 and TRBJ1-5; D call uncertain. Germline values: CDR1 MGHDK, CDR2 SYGVNS. The germline V and J ends were trimmed by 3 bases and 0 bases, with 9 bases remaining between them. This CDR3 is 15 amino acids long. CDR3 region: CASSERGDSNQPQHF. The CDR3 DNA reads as TGTGCCAGCAGTGAGAGAGGTGATAGCAATCAGCCCCAGCATTTT.

V and J are TRBV6-1 and TRBJ1-2; D possibly corresponds to TRBD1 (6 bases). The germline V gene has CDR1 MNHNS and CDR2 SASEGT. V was cut by 0 bases and J by 5 bases, with 7 bases left in between. The length of the CDR3 is 13 residues. The CDR3 reads CASSEAGGYGYTF. The CDR3 region has the DNA TGTGCCAGCAGTGAAGCAGGGGGTTATGGCTACACCTTC.

This clone was counted ten times or more. This rearrangement joins TRBV13 to TRBJ2-1; D ambiguous. Germline values: CDR1 PRHDT, CDR2 FYEKMQ (reference sequence). CDR3 length equals 13 residues. Trimming shortened V by 0 bases and J by 9 bases, and 9 bases separated the two germline ends. The CDR3, as DNA: TGTGCCAGCAGCTTAGGCCTGGGCAGTGAGCAGTTCTTC. It yields the protein CASSLGLGSEQFF.

This clone was recorded only once. This rearrangement joins TRBV6-5 to TRBJ1-1; D remains ambiguous. In germline, CDR1 is MNHEY, CDR2 SVGAGI. This CDR3 contains 12 residues. The V gene lost 8 bases and the J gene lost 3 bases, with 10 bases spanning the gap. Here the CDR3 DNA reads TGTGCCAGCTCCATAGTGTACACTGAAGCTTTCTTT. Translated, it gives CASSIVYTEAFF.

The chain has TRBV28 and TRBJ2-7; 9 bases line up with TRBD2. This CDR3 has 15 amino acids. Germline CDR1 MDHEN, CDR2 SYDVKM. Trimming removed 6 bases from V and 6 bases from J; junction bases left unmatched: 12. The DNA for the CDR3 is TGTGCCAGCAGGTCCATCGGACTAGCGAGCGGCGAGCAGTACTTC. It encodes CASRSIGLASGEQYF.

V and J are TRBV30 and TRBJ1-1, with 10 bases fitting TRBD1. J gave up 4 bases and V 1 base, and 3 bases lay outside the gene matches. The CDR3 covers 14 residues. The germline CDR1 and CDR2 sequences are GTSNPN and SVGIG (reference sequence). CDR3 residues: CAWSAWDRGTEAFF. DNA for the CDR3: TGTGCCTGGAGTGCATGGGACAGGGGCACTGAAGCTTTCTTT.

V usage is TRBV7-9 and J usage is TRBJ1-4, with TRBD1 identical over 12 bases. With 4 bases clipped from V and 7 bases from J, the junction kept 4 bases outside the gene matches. Germline V gene sequence: CDR1 SEHNR, CDR2 FQNEAQ (reference sequence). The CDR3 sequence is 15 residues long. The CDR3 region is CASSYGTGGVEKLFF. The CDR3, as DNA: TGTGCCAGCAGCTACGGGACAGGGGGCGTTGAAAAACTGTTTTTT.

The chain uses TRBV7-3 and TRBJ1-1, with D tentatively TRBD1 (6 bases). V lost 3 bases to trimming and J lost 0 bases, with 14 bases between them. This CDR3 comprises 16 residues. Germline-derived CDR1 and CDR2 are SGHTA and FQGTGA. The CDR3 loop reads CASSFRGGGVNTEAFF. The DNA for the CDR3 is TGTGCCAGCAGCTTCAGGGGCGGTGGGGTGAACACTGAAGCTTTCTTT. The whole variable domain, filled in from reference TRBV7-3 and TRBJ1-1, reads GAGVSQTPSNKVTEKGKYVELRCDPISGHTALYWYRQSLGQGPEFLIYFQGTGAADDSGLPNDRFFAVRPEGSVSTLKIQRTERGDSAVYLCASSFRGGGVNTEAFFGQGTRLTVV.

This chain joins TRBV28 and TRBJ2-2; 14 bases line up with TRBD2. The germline gives CDR1 MDHEN, CDR2 SYDVKM. This CDR3 comprises 17 residues. V lost 6 bases and J lost 6; bases outside the gene matches: 9. CDR3 nucleotides: TGTGCCAGCAGCGGACTAGCGGGAGGTATAGGATCCGGGGAGCTGTTTTTT. This codes for CASSGLAGGIGSGELFF.

This clone has more than one count but fewer than ten. This chain links TRBV28 with TRBJ1-1, with 11 nucleotides matching TRBD1. Germline CDR1 and CDR2: MDHEN and SYDVKM. The junction had 5 bases not matched to a gene; V was cut back by 5 bases and J by 6 bases. This CDR3 is built from 14 residues. The DNA of the CDR3 is TGTGCCAGCAGTGGACAGGGGGCGCTTTCTGAAGCTTTCTTT. Translated, it gives CASSGQGALSEAFF. Full variable domain (remainder filled in from reference TRBV28 and TRBJ1-1): DVKVTQSSRYLVKRTGEKVFLECVQDMDHENMFWYRQDPGLGLRLIYFSYDVKMKEKGDIPEGYSVSREKKERFSLILESASTNQTSMYLCASSGQGALSEAFFGQGTRLTVV.

The gene calls are TRBV9 and TRBJ1-2, with a possible D match to TRBD1 (6 bases). Germline V gives CDR1 SGDLS, CDR2 YYNGEE. The CDR3 consists of 14 residues. The V and J ends lost 0 bases and 10 bases respectively, with 16 bases between them. The CDR3 spells CASSVVAKGGAYTF. DNA of the CDR3: TGTGCCAGCAGCGTAGTAGCCAAAGGGGGGGCCTACACCTTC.

The chain recombines TRBV19 with TRBJ1-3, with D possibly being TRBD1 (6 bases). This CDR3 has 15 amino acids. V was shortened by 4 bases and J by 4 bases, with 14 bases between the two germline ends. Germline V gene data show CDR1 as LNHDA and CDR2 as SQIVND (reference sequence). The CDR3 DNA reads as TGTGCCAGTAGTACGCAGACAGGCTCAGGAAACACCATATATTTT. It codes for CASSTQTGSGNTIYF.